The clone carrying this TCR beta chain was seen many times. Its target is unknown. Read coverage stops 3 residues before the CDR3 terminus; the germline J gene supplies the remainder. Here immunoSEQ multiplex PCR was the method, and the copy in TCRdb shows in-frame clones only, minus some. The table lists fewer than 50,000 clones, no singletons, with approximately 0.71% in the top ten. Germline lookup yields CDR1 ENHRY and CDR2 SYGVKD. CDR3 length: 16 amino acids. Trimming cost V 0 bases and J 0 bases, with 8 bases left between them. The data were obtained in a study of T cell clonality in common variable immunodeficiency. Study-wide results and caveats: The cause of increased CVID clonality remains unclear without subpopulation sequencing.

The source material was peripheral blood mononuclear cells. The chain joins TRBV10-3 to TRBJ1-4; D not certain. The sequence was collected from a person aged 18-70 years in good health. CDR3 loop: CAISESVAATNEKLFF. The CDR3 bases that were read are TGTGCCATCAGTGAGTCAGTTGCGGCAACTAATGAAAAA.